This passage covers 21 T cell receptor beta chains from one sample sequenced in a study of early T cells in non-severe SARS-CoV-2 infection. A single record per CDR3 protein comes from TCRdb applying MiXCR to the 5' RACE reads. The sample records 85,000 to 100,000 distinct CDR3 sequences, 15% to 20% being singletons. The starting material was whole blood, obtained at baseline. The source is an adult who was a healthcare worker with PCR-confirmed SARS-CoV-2 infection or an uninfected control (not recorded which).

The chain combines TRBV20-1 with TRBJ2-1, with D tentatively TRBD2 (7 bases). V dropped 5 bases and J dropped 1 base, with 12 bases sitting between them. The V gene's germline CDR1 is DFQATT and CDR2 SNEGSKA (reference sequence). The CDR3 length is 14 residues. CDR3 amino acids: CSAGGGTSYNEQFF. DNA for the CDR3: TGCAGTGCTGGGGGGGGCACTTCCTACAATGAGCAGTTCTTC.

This clonotype was counted only a few times. The chain uses TRBV5-1 and TRBJ1-1; possibly TRBD1 for D (5 bases). The CDR3 is 14 amino acids. CDR1 SGHRS and CDR2 YFSETQ come from the germline V gene. The V gene lost 5 bases and the J gene lost 3 bases, with 14 bases spanning the gap. CDR3 residues: CASRIGAGDTEAFF. For the CDR3, the DNA is TGCGCCAGCAGGATCGGGGCCGGAGACACTGAAGCTTTCTTT. Together with reference TRBV5-1 and TRBJ1-1, the CDR3 gives the full variable domain: KAGVTQTPRYLIKTRGQQVTLSCSPISGHRSVSWYQQTPGQGLQFLFEYFSETQRNKGNFPGRFSGRQFSNSRSEMNVSTLELGDSALYLCASRIGAGDTEAFFGQGTRLTVV.

V usage is TRBV20-1 and J usage is TRBJ2-2; tentatively, D is TRBD1 or TRBD2 (5 bases each). This CDR3 is 13 amino acids long. Per germline, CDR1 DFQATT and CDR2 SNEGSKA (reference sequence). V dropped 3 bases and J dropped 3 bases, with 8 bases sitting between them. The CDR3 region is CSASGAYTGELFF. The CDR3 nucleotides are TGCAGTGCTAGCGGGGCTTACACCGGGGAGCTGTTTTTT.

This clonotype was recorded at least ten times. The CDR3 sequence: CASSQDHNEQFF. CDR3 coding DNA: TGCGCCAGCAGCCAAGATCACAATGAGCAGTTCTTC. V gene TRBV4-3 combines with J gene TRBJ2-1, with D unresolved. CDR1 LGHNA and CDR2 YSLEER come from the germline V gene. The germline V and J ends were trimmed by 0 bases and 5 bases, with 2 bases remaining between them. The CDR3 has 12 amino acids.

This clonotype was detected only a few times. V gene TRBV18 combines with J gene TRBJ2-3, with 7 bases identical to TRBD1. Trimming removed 5 bases from V and 2 bases from J; junction bases left unmatched: 7. Germline CDR1 and CDR2: KGHSH and LQKENI. The CDR3 has 15 residues. The CDR3 region has the DNA TGTGCCAGCTCATCCAGACAGGGACCCACAGATACGCAGTATTTT. Translated, it gives CASSSRQGPTDTQYF.

This clonotype has just a few counts. The CDR3 region has the DNA TGTGCCAGCGGGGTCCACCAGACCCAGTACTTC. It is translated as CASGVHQTQYF. The rearrangement links TRBV12-3 or TRBV12-4 to TRBJ2-5, with D unclear. This CDR3 spans 11 amino acids. The germline V and J ends were trimmed by 8 bases and 6 bases, with 10 bases remaining between them.

This clonotype was seen more than once but under ten times. The J gene is TRBJ2-1, the V gene TRBV4-1; either TRBD1 or TRBD2 may fit D (5 bases each). The CDR3 contains 13 residues. The germline gives CDR1 MGHRA, CDR2 YSYEKL. The V end lost 10 bases, the J end lost 6 bases, and 16 bases lay between the germline ends. The CDR3 coding sequence is TGCGCCACCCGGGACCATCTGGGCAATGAGCAGTTCTTC. Amino acid sequence: CATRDHLGNEQFF.

This clonotype was seen more than once but under ten times. The CDR3 sequence: CASSWTGVEADTQYF. As DNA, the CDR3 is TGCGCCAGCAGCTGGACAGGCGTAGAGGCAGATACGCAGTATTTT. V and J are TRBV5-1 and TRBJ2-3, with 7 bases identical to TRBD1. The germline V gene encodes CDR1 SGHRS and CDR2 YFSETQ. J lost 4 bases, V lost 3 bases, and 8 bases had no gene match. CDR3 size: 15 residues.

This clonotype came up a few times. This chain connects TRBV2 to TRBJ2-7; TRBD1 agrees at 8 bases. This CDR3 contains 14 residues. Trimming removed 6 bases from V and 2 bases from J; junction bases left unmatched: 6. CDR1 is SNHLY and CDR2 is FYNNEI in the germline V gene. This CDR3 reads CASRVEQGAYEQYF. In DNA form, the CDR3 reads TGTGCCAGCAGAGTGGAACAGGGGGCCTACGAGCAGTACTTC.

This clonotype was seen a few times. This chain connects TRBV27 to TRBJ2-7, with 11 bases that match TRBD2. This CDR3 has 19 amino acids. With V trimmed by 4 bases and J by 4 bases, 18 bases remained unmatched. Germline lookup yields CDR1 MNHEY and CDR2 SMNVEV (reference sequence). CDR3 in DNA: TGTGCCAGCAGTTACGCGGGACTAGCGGCCAGAGGGGGTACTTACGAGCAGTACTTC. Its translation: CASSYAGLAARGGTYEQYF.

This clonotype was picked up many times. V and J are TRBV2 and TRBJ2-3; perhaps TRBD2 as D (5 bases). Germline CDR1 is SNHLY and CDR2 is FYNNEI. V gave up 3 bases and J gave up 2 bases, with 9 bases separating them. This CDR3 region has 14 residues. The CDR3 DNA follows: TGTGCCAGCAGTGATACTAGACTCACAGATACGCAGTATTTT. Translation gives CASSDTRLTDTQYF.

This clonotype was seen repeatedly, ten times or more. The CDR3 sequence is CASSPSTGGEQYF. The DNA for the CDR3 is TGTGCCAGCAGTCCGAGCACTGGGGGCGAGCAGTACTTC. V gene TRBV27 combines with J gene TRBJ2-7; D could derive from TRBD1 or TRBD2 (5 bases each). This CDR3 contains 13 residues. Germline assignment: CDR1 MNHEY and CDR2 SMNVEV (reference sequence). V lost 5 bases and J lost 6, with 14 bases in between.

The rearrangement uses TRBV29-1 and TRBJ2-3; D may correspond to TRBD1 or TRBD2 (5 bases each). V lost 4 bases and J lost 0, with 14 bases in between. The CDR3 runs 15 residues. Germline V lookup: CDR1 SQVTM, CDR2 ANQGSEA. The CDR3 region has the DNA TGCAGCGTTGCGGTCGACGGGACGAGCACAGATACGCAGTATTTT. Amino acids: CSVAVDGTSTDTQYF.

The genes are TRBV7-9 and TRBJ2-3, with 10 nucleotides matching TRBD2. This CDR3 region has 16 residues. CDR1 SEHNR and CDR2 FQNEAQ come from the germline V gene (reference sequence). The J segment lost 5 bases and the V segment lost 5 bases, leaving 10 bases of the junction unmatched. CDR3 nucleotides: TGTGCCAGCAGCGAAACGAGCGGGGGGGAAGGAGATACGCAGTATTTT. Translated: CASSETSGGEGDTQYF.

This clonotype was seen a few times. The chain links TRBV6-1 to TRBJ1-3; no clear D gene. Trimming removed 7 bases at V and 0 bases at J, with 7 bases between. Germline V gene sequence: CDR1 MNHNS, CDR2 SASEGT. The CDR3 runs to 13 residues. DNA of the CDR3: TGTGCCAGCAAGGCCAGCTCTGGAAACACCATATATTTT. Its translation: CASKASSGNTIYF.

The rearrangement joins TRBV5-4 to TRBJ2-3; 8 bases fit TRBD2. In germline, CDR1 is SGHNT, CDR2 YYREEE (reference sequence). After removal of 4 bases from V and 4 bases from J, the junction contained 11 bases not matched to a gene. This CDR3 is built from 16 residues. The DNA of the CDR3 is TGTGCCAGCAGCCCGATAGCGGGGAGGGGGGCAGATACGCAGTATTTT. This encodes CASSPIAGRGADTQYF.

The chain carries TRBV6-2 or TRBV6-3 and TRBJ2-7; no clear D. This CDR3 contains 11 residues. Looked up from germline, CDR1 is MNHEY and CDR2 is SVGEGT. Trimming took 7 bases from V and 2 from J, leaving 6 bases between them. This CDR3 reads CASTGTYEQYF. The CDR3 DNA reads TGTGCCAGCACAGGAACCTACGAGCAGTACTTC.

This clonotype occurred many times. The chain uses TRBV7-6 and TRBJ2-7; D is tentatively TRBD1 or TRBD2 (5 bases each). The V gene's germline CDR1 is SGHVS and CDR2 FNYEAQ. The CDR3 loop spans 14 amino acids. The V and J ends lost 5 bases and 7 bases respectively, with 18 bases between them. CDR3 DNA: TGTGCCAGCAGCATGGGGACCTACACGTGGGAGCAGTACTTC. Its protein product is CASSMGTYTWEQYF. The full variable domain, completed using reference TRBV7-6 and TRBJ2-7, is GAGVSQSPRYKVTKRGQDVALRCDPISGHVSLYWYRQALGQGPEFLTYFNYEAQQDKSGLPNDRFSAERPEGSISTLTIQRTEQRDSAMYRCASSMGTYTWEQYFGPGTRLTVT.

This clonotype was recorded a few times. The chain carries TRBV20-1 and TRBJ2-1; 8 bases are a match to TRBD2. The CDR3 consists of 18 residues. Looked up from germline, CDR1 is DFQATT and CDR2 is SNEGSKA (reference sequence). The junction had 13 bases not matched to a gene; V was cut back by 3 bases and J by 0 bases. DNA of the CDR3: TGCAGTGCTAGGATCCTAGCGGGTAAAGGGATCTCCTACAATGAGCAGTTCTTC. Encoded protein: CSARILAGKGISYNEQFF.

This clonotype was counted a few times. This rearrangement joins TRBV2 to TRBJ2-7; D possibly uses TRBD1 or TRBD2 (7 bases each). Germline V gives CDR1 SNHLY, CDR2 FYNNEI. V was shortened by 6 bases and J by 2 bases, with 17 bases between the two germline ends. The CDR3 consists of 15 residues. The CDR3 DNA reads TGTGCCAGCAGGGATAGCCAGGGGGGGACCTACGAGCAGTACTTC. Amino acid sequence: CASRDSQGGTYEQYF.

The chain joins TRBV9 to TRBJ2-7; 8 bases match TRBD1. This CDR3 contains 16 residues. V lost 4 bases, J lost 3 bases, and 12 bases stayed unmatched. Germline V gene data show CDR1 as SGDLS and CDR2 as YYNGEE. The CDR3 DNA reads as TGTGCCAGCAGCTCCGCAGGGGGCCTCAGACTCTACGAGCAGTACTTC. Translated: CASSSAGGLRLYEQYF.